These T cell receptor beta chains were read from a single sample in a study of response to subunit inactivated influenza vaccine. Each CDR3 protein is one row after TCRdb ran MiXCR on the RT-PCR reads. The sample lists around 760,000 distinct CDR3 sequences, about 14% seen once, with approximately 6.5% in the top ten. The source material was PBMCs from blood, sampled 14 to 15 days before vaccination. Source of these receptors: a man in his fifties who received an inactivated influenza vaccine. CDR3s include the opening cysteine and the closing phenylalanine or tryptophan. Fields, in order: V gene, D gene, CDR3 length, J gene, clone size, CDR3 DNA, CDR3 protein. The D gene is left open where the match is weak. Only part of the rows carry a size: once, few, many, or a class if the clone is expanded.

TRBV6-2/TRBV6-3,NA,15,TRBJ1-5,NA,TGTGCCAGCAGTTATGAAAGGTCCGGGGCTCAGCCCCAGCATTTT,CASSYERSGAQPQHF
TRBV9,NA,16,TRBJ2-7,NA,TGTGCCAGCAGCCCCCACCCGGCAGGAGCCACCTACGAGCAGTACTTC,CASSPHPAGATYEQYF
TRBV7-3,NA,13,TRBJ2-1,few,TGTGCCAGCAGCTTACAGGTTTTCGATGAGCAGTTCTTC,CASSLQVFDEQFF
TRBV5-1,NA,15,TRBJ2-2,many,TGCGCCAGCAGCTGGAGCCAGACACACACCGGGGAGCTGTTTTTT,CASSWSQTHTGELFF
TRBV7-8,NA,16,TRBJ2-6,NA,TGTGCCAGCAGCTTAGCCCAGCTCTCTGGGGCCAACGTCCTGACTTTC,CASSLAQLSGANVLTF
TRBV5-5,TRBD2,15,TRBJ2-3,few,TGTGCCAGCAGCTCCGCTAGCGGGATTCTAGATACGCAGTATTTT,CASSSASGILDTQYF
TRBV5-1,NA,14,TRBJ1-1,NA,TGCGCCAGCAGCTTGGGGCAGGCTTGGTCAGAAGCTTTCTTT,CASSLGQAWSEAFF
TRBV2,NA,15,TRBJ2-5,NA,TGTGCCAGCAGGGCCACGACAGGCGACCAAGAGACCCAGTACTTC,CASRATTGDQETQYF
TRBV29-1,TRBD1,14,TRBJ1-5,many,TGCAGCGTAAGGGGGCAGGGGGACCATCAGCCCCAGCATTTT,CSVRGQGDHQPQHF
TRBV4-3,NA,15,TRBJ2-1,few,TGCGCCAGCAGCCTCAGGTTGCGGGGAAACAATGAGCAGTTCTTC,CASSLRLRGNNEQFF
TRBV4-3,NA,16,TRBJ2-6,many,TGCGCCAGCAGCCAAGAGATCCGGGCTGGGGCCAACGTCCTGACTTTC,CASSQEIRAGANVLTF
TRBV7-6,NA,16,TRBJ2-7,NA,TGTGCCAGCAGCTTATCCGAAGCGGGTAACTTCTACGAGCAGTACTTC,CASSLSEAGNFYEQYF
TRBV29-1,NA,13,TRBJ2-5,few,TGCAGCGCCACCCCCGGGCAGGGTGGGACCCAGTACTTC,CSATPGQGGTQYF
TRBV11-1,NA,13,TRBJ2-5,NA,TGTGCCAGCACTCCGAGGGAGGAAGAGACCCAGTACTTC,CASTPREEETQYF
TRBV6-2/TRBV6-3,NA,15,TRBJ2-5,few,TGTGCCAGCAGTTACGCCAGGACACGTGAAGAGACCCAGTACTTC,CASSYARTREETQYF
TRBV21-1,NA,15,TRBJ2-1,NA,TGTGCCAGCAGCAAACTTAGAACTAGTGACAATGAGCAGTTCTTC,CASSKLRTSDNEQFF
TRBV2,NA,16,TRBJ2-1,once,TGTGCCAGCAGTGCTACGTCCGGGATCTCCTACAATGAGCAGTTCTTC,CASSATSGISYNEQFF
TRBV4-3,TRBD1,16,TRBJ2-7,few,TGCGCCAGCAGCCAAACCCAGGGGGCTTTAAGCTACGAGCAGTACTTC,CASSQTQGALSYEQYF
TRBV20-1,NA,12,TRBJ2-5,many,TGCAGTGCTAGGGGGTCGCCCGGGACCCAGTACTTC,CSARGSPGTQYF
TRBV27,NA,14,TRBJ2-3,NA,TGTGCCAGCAGTTTGATTCCTATCACAGATACGCAGTATTTT,CASSLIPITDTQYF
TRBV7-9,TRBD1,13,TRBJ2-2,few,TGTGCCACCCACAGGGGAGAACCCGGGGAGCTGTTTTTT,CATHRGEPGELFF
TRBV7-9,NA,13,TRBJ2-1,NA,TGTGCCAGCAGCGAGGGATGGCGGACTGAGCAGTTCTTC,CASSEGWRTEQFF
TRBV29-1,TRBD2,20,TRBJ2-5,NA,TGCAGCGCACGGTGGCGGGGGGGCGACCTTAATGACCTTAACCAAGAGACCCAGTACTTC,CSARWRGGDLNDLNQETQYF
TRBV4-2,NA,17,TRBJ1-4,few,TGTGCCAGCAGCCAGCAACAGGTCCGGTCATCTAATGAAAAACTGTTTTTT,CASSQQQVRSSNEKLFF